This T cell receptor beta chain was obtained from a study of response to subunit inactivated influenza vaccine. Comments on this clonotype: The antigen remains unidentified.

TCRdb fed the RT-PCR reads into MiXCR, producing one record per CDR3 protein. The top ten hold less than 4% of the sample, which has 500,000 to 600,000 distinct CDR3 sequences, more than 15% seen once. Study results and caveats: T cells newly recruited by each seasonal influenza vaccination are few, the authors suggested.

The CDR3 is 15 amino acids. Looked up from germline, CDR1 is MDHEN and CDR2 is SYDVKM. Trimming cost V 4 bases and J 0 bases, with 13 bases left between them. The sequence was obtained from a man aged 45 to 70 who received an inactivated influenza vaccine. This sequence joins TRBV28 and TRBJ2-7; perhaps TRBD1 as D (6 bases). This specimen was CD4+ T cells sorted from PBMCs, taken less than 25 months after vaccination. The chain's CDR3 is CASSSSGDLSYEQYF. The CDR3 DNA follows: TGTGCCAGCAGTTCCTCAGGGGACCTCTCCTACGAGCAGTACTTC.